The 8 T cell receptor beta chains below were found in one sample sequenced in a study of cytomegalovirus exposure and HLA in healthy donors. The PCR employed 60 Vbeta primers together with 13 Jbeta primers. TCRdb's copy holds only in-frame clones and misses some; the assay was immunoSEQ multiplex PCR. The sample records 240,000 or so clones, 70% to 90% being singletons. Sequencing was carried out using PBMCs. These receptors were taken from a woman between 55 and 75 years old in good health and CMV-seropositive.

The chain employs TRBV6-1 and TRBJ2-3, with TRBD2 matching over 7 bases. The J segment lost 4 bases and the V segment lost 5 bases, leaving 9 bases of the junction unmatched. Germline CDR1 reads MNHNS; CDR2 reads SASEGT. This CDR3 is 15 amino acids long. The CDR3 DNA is TGTGCCAGCAGTATTACGCTAGCGGCGGCAGATACGCAGTATTTT. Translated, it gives CASSITLAAADTQYF.

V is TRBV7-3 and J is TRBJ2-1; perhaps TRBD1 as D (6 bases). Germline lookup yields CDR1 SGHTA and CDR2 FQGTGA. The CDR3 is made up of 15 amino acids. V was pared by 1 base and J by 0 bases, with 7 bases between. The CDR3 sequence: CASSLSRGSYNEQFF. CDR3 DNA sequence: TGTGCCAGCAGCTTAAGCAGGGGCTCCTACAATGAGCAGTTCTTC.

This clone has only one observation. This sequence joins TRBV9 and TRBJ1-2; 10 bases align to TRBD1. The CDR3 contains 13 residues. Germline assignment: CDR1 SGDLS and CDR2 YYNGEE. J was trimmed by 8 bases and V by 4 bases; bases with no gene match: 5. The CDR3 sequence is CASSTGTGEGYTF. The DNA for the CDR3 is TGTGCCAGCAGCACCGGGACAGGGGAAGGCTACACCTTC.

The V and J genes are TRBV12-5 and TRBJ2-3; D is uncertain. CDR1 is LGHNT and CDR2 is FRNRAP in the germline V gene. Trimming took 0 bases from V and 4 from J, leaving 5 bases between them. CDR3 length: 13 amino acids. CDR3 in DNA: TGTGCTAGTGGTTTGGTACCGGCAGATACGCAGTATTTT. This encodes CASGLVPADTQYF.

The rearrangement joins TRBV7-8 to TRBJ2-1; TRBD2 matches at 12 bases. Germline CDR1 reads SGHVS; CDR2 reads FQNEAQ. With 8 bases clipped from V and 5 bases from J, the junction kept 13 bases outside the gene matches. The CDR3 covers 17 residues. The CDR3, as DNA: TGTGCCAGCCGCCGACTAGCGGGAGAGAGTCCCAACAATGAGCAGTTCTTC. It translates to CASRRLAGESPNNEQFF.

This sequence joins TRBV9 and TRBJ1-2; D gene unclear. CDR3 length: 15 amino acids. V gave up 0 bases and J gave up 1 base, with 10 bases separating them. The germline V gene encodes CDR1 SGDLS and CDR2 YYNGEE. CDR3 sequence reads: CASSVDAGGNYGYTF. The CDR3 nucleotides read TGTGCCAGCAGCGTAGACGCCGGAGGTAACTATGGCTACACCTTC.

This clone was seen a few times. CDR3 bases: TGTGCCAGCAGCTCCGGACAGACCCACGAGCAGTACTTC. Translating it yields CASSSGQTHEQYF. The V gene is TRBV5-6, the J gene TRBJ2-7; TRBD1 might be the D (6 bases). The CDR3 contains 13 residues. Trimming left V 3 bases short and J 5 bases short, with 12 bases between. Germline CDR1 reads SGHDT; CDR2 reads YYEEEE.

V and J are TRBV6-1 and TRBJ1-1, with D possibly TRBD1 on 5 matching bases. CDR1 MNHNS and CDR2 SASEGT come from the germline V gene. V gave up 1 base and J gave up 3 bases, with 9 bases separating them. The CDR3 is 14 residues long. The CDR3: CASSEVRVYTEAFF. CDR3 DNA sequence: TGTGCCAGCAGTGAAGTCAGGGTATACACTGAAGCTTTCTTT.